The 29 T cell receptor beta chains below all came from one sample that was sequenced in a study of T cell responses to AZD1222 COVID-19 vaccine (dated by TCRdb to about 2021). The time point label on this specimen signifies: baseline before first vaccination. Library preparation was by the immunoSEQ multiplex PCR assay. TCRdb provides this immuneACCESS table in a form limited to in-frame rearrangements. Some clones are lacking; in checked studies, under half of them reflect an unresolved V gene, and why the rest are absent is not known. The sample table shows roughly 100,000 clones, and over 70% are seen once. The ten most abundant clones make up 20% of the sample. Sequences were derived from peripheral blood, sampled on day 0 of AZD1222 vaccination. These receptors were taken from an adult in good health.

This clone was counted once. The chain joins TRBV2 to TRBJ1-5, with TRBD1 matching 10 bases. The CDR3 extends over 14 amino acids. Germline values: CDR1 SNHLY, CDR2 FYNNEI. J gave up 9 bases and V 7 bases, and 9 bases lay outside the gene matches. CDR3 DNA sequence: TGTGCCAGCAAGCCGGACAGGGGGGATGGGCCCCAGCATTTT. It yields the protein CASKPDRGDGPQHF.

This clone was found once. The rearrangement uses TRBV3-1 (or the pseudogene TRBV3-2) and TRBJ1-2; 7 nucleotides align to TRBD1. V trimming: 4 bases; J trimming: 2 bases; junction bases outside the gene matches: 4. In germline, CDR1 is LGHDT, CDR2 YNNKEL (reference sequence). The CDR3 runs to 14 residues. DNA for the CDR3: TGTGCCAGCAGCCCCGAGGACAGGAACTATGGCTACACCTTC. Its protein product is CASSPEDRNYGYTF.

This clone appeared a single time. The chain links TRBV28 to TRBJ2-7; perhaps TRBD2 as D (6 bases). The CDR3 spans 15 residues. From germline, CDR1 is MDHEN and CDR2 SYDVKM. V lost 3 bases and J 3 bases, leaving 15 bases between the germline ends. CDR3 in DNA: TGTGCCAGCAGTTTCGCTGAGCAGGGACTCTACGAGCAGTACTTC. It translates to CASSFAEQGLYEQYF.

The chain has TRBV5-5 and TRBJ1-2; possible D gene TRBD1, 6 bases. Germline V gene sequence: CDR1 SGHKS, CDR2 YYEKEE (reference sequence). The V gene lost 0 bases and the J gene lost 2 bases, with 14 bases spanning the gap. The CDR3 loop spans 16 amino acids. Here the CDR3 reads CASSLDRVRGNYGYTF. The CDR3 DNA reads as TGTGCCAGCAGCTTGGACAGGGTAAGGGGGAACTATGGCTACACCTTC.

CDR3 DNA sequence: TGTGCCAGCAGCGACCCCCAGGGAAAAGATGGCTACACCTTC. Protein product: CASSDPQGKDGYTF. The rearrangement links TRBV2 to TRBJ1-2; D might be TRBD1 (5 bases). CDR3 size: 14 residues. V gave up 6 bases and J gave up 6 bases, with 17 bases separating them. Germline values: CDR1 SNHLY, CDR2 FYNNEI.

In nucleotides, the CDR3 is TGTGCCAGCAGCTCCTCAGGCAGGGGAAAGGGACTAGCGGGAAGGTACGAGCAGTTCTTC. Residues: CASSSSGRGKGLAGRYEQFF. The rearrangement uses TRBV11-3 and TRBJ2-1, with 13 bases lining up with TRBD2. Trimming cost V 4 bases and J 10 bases; bases outside gene matches: 22. The CDR3 totals 20 residues. Germline V gene data show CDR1 as SGHNT and CDR2 as YENEEA.

This chain uses TRBV6-2 or TRBV6-3 with TRBJ2-3; tentatively, D is TRBD2 (5 bases). The germline gives CDR1 MNHEY, CDR2 SVGEGT. V was cut by 5 bases and J by 8 bases, with 14 bases left in between. The CDR3 is made up of 13 amino acids. The CDR3 bases are TGTGCCAGCAGTCACCCGGACTTCGGTACGCAGTATTTT. Its protein is CASSHPDFGTQYF.

The chain joins TRBV6-6 to TRBJ2-7; D not resolved. CDR3 length: 12 residues. V was clipped by 7 bases and J by 7 bases, with 14 bases between them. Per germline, CDR1 MNHNY and CDR2 SVGAGI (reference sequence). The CDR3 bases are TGTGCCAGCACCGACATTCTACCGGAGCAGTACTTC. This encodes CASTDILPEQYF.

This chain connects TRBV18 to TRBJ1-5, with 10 nucleotides matching TRBD1. The CDR3 loop spans 16 amino acids. With 5 bases clipped from V and 6 bases from J, the junction kept 10 bases outside the gene matches. Germline CDR1 is KGHSH and CDR2 is LQKENI. The CDR3 region is CASSSQGQGVSQPQHF. Written as DNA, the CDR3 is TGTGCCAGCTCATCGCAAGGACAGGGGGTGAGTCAGCCCCAGCATTTT.

The rearrangement uses TRBV27 and TRBJ2-1, with D unresolved. Germline assignment: CDR1 MNHEY and CDR2 SMNVEV (reference sequence). The ends were cut back, 3 bases at V and 0 bases at J, with 9 bases in the middle. The CDR3 totals 15 residues. The CDR3 is CASSFLVGSYNEQFF. The CDR3 DNA is TGTGCCAGCAGTTTTCTGGTTGGCTCCTACAATGAGCAGTTCTTC.

The rearrangement joins TRBV12-3 or TRBV12-4 to TRBJ1-2, with a tentative D call TRBD1 (6 bases). V was cut by 11 bases and J by 0 bases, with 13 bases left in between. This CDR3 comprises 13 residues. The CDR3 here is CAAREGANYGYTF. Written as DNA, the CDR3 is TGTGCCGCGAGGGAGGGGGCTAACTATGGCTACACCTTC.

The chain couples TRBV9 to TRBJ2-3; the D is unclear. This CDR3 is 15 amino acids long. Trimming cost V 4 bases and J 4 bases, with 16 bases left between them. Germline CDR1 reads SGDLS; CDR2 reads YYNGEE. The CDR3 DNA reads TGTGCCAGCAGCACGTCCGGTTTTCGCGCAGATACGCAGTATTTT. This gives the protein CASSTSGFRADTQYF.

The gene calls are TRBV9 and TRBJ1-1, with no clear D. The CDR3 has 14 residues. CDR1 is SGDLS, CDR2 YYNGEE, per germline. Trimming removed 0 bases from V and 3 bases from J, with 9 bases in between. In DNA, the CDR3 is TGTGCCAGCAGCGTAGCTACGGGTTACACTGAAGCTTTCTTT. This translates into CASSVATGYTEAFF.

In DNA, the CDR3 is TGTGCCAGCAGTCCTCGGGGAAATTACGGGGCATCTGGAAACACCATATATTTT. Translated, it gives CASSPRGNYGASGNTIYF. This chain connects TRBV27 to TRBJ1-3; a weak D match, TRBD1 (5 bases). This CDR3 has 18 residues. CDR1 and CDR2 (germline): MNHEY, SMNVEV (reference sequence). V was pared by 5 bases and J by 1 base, with 21 bases between.

The chain has TRBV7-9 and TRBJ2-1, with a tentative D call TRBD2 (5 bases). CDR1 and CDR2 (germline): SEHNR, FQNEAQ (reference sequence). This CDR3 spans 16 amino acids. V was shortened by 5 bases and J by 0 bases, with 14 bases between the two germline ends. The CDR3 reads CASSPRTASSYNEQFF. In nucleotides, the CDR3 is TGTGCCAGCAGCCCGAGGACTGCCAGCTCCTACAATGAGCAGTTCTTC.

This clone was counted a single time. The V gene is TRBV7-2, the J gene TRBJ2-3; D is unresolved. The V gene's germline CDR1 is SGHTA and CDR2 FQGNSA. The length of the CDR3 is 16 residues. Between the trimmed V and J ends, which lost 5 bases and 3 bases, there was a span of 18 bases. CDR3 sequence (DNA): TGTGCCAGCAGCCGTAATCAGCTGTCAGAAACAGATACGCAGTATTTT. It encodes CASSRNQLSETDTQYF.

The chain recombines TRBV2 with TRBJ2-7; D is undetermined. V lost 5 bases and J 1 base, leaving 3 bases between the germline ends. The CDR3 sequence is 11 residues long. The V gene's germline CDR1 is SNHLY and CDR2 FYNNEI. CDR3 loop: CASSYSYEQYF. The CDR3 coding sequence is TGTGCCAGCAGTTATTCCTACGAGCAGTACTTC. Drawing the rest from reference TRBV2 and TRBJ2-7, the complete variable domain is EPEVTQTPSHQVTQMGQEVILRCVPISNHLYFYWYRQILGQKVEFLVSFYNNEISEKSEIFDDQFSVERPDGSNFTLKIRSTKLEDSAMYFCASSYSYEQYFGPGTRLTVT.

This clone was counted once. This chain links TRBV6-2 or TRBV6-3 with TRBJ1-2, with TRBD1 matching 9 bases. Losses at the gene ends were 2 bases for V and 6 bases for J; bases not matched to a gene: 10. CDR3 length: 16 residues. Germline CDR1 is MNHEY and CDR2 is SVGEGT. The CDR3 bases are TGTGCCAGCAGTTACCCCCATGGGACAGGGCAGAATGGCTACACCTTC. It specifies CASSYPHGTGQNGYTF.

This chain links TRBV18 with TRBJ1-1; D is undetermined. The CDR3 sequence is 13 residues long. CDR1 is KGHSH and CDR2 is LQKENI in the germline V gene. Deletions cut 1 base from V and 7 bases from J, with 10 bases between. The CDR3 loop is CASSPLEGFEAFF. Here the CDR3 DNA reads TGTGCCAGCTCACCACTGGAGGGCTTTGAAGCTTTCTTT.

Comments on this clone: Other DNA variants within this sample encode the same CDR3. J is TRBJ1-1 and V is TRBV24-1; no definite D call. The CDR3 consists of 12 residues. Germline-derived CDR1 and CDR2 are KGHDR and SFDVKD. V gave up 7 bases and J gave up 1 base, with 6 bases separating them. The CDR3 coding sequence is TGTGCCACCAGGGGCGCGAACACTGAAGCTTTCTTT. Its protein product is CATRGANTEAFF.

V gene TRBV28 combines with J gene TRBJ1-5; TRBD1 matches at 9 bases. The V and J ends lost 4 bases and 10 bases, in that order; junction bases with no gene match: 8. CDR3 size: 14 residues. Germline loops: CDR1 MDHEN, CDR2 SYDVKM. CDR3 sequence reads: CASSWGTGTFPQHF. DNA of the CDR3: TGTGCCAGCAGTTGGGGGACAGGGACGTTTCCCCAGCATTTT.

The chain employs TRBV6-5 and TRBJ1-4, with D maybe TRBD1 (6 bases). V lost 5 bases to trimming and J lost 6 bases, with 10 bases between them. Germline CDR1 and CDR2: MNHEY and SVGAGI. The CDR3 extends over 13 amino acids. CDR3 protein: CASSTQGYEKLFF. In DNA, the CDR3 is TGTGCCAGCAGTACACAGGGATATGAAAAACTGTTTTTT.

The chain is built from TRBV5-1 and TRBJ1-2; D uncertain. The CDR3 is 12 residues long. The germline V gene encodes CDR1 SGHRS and CDR2 YFSETQ. Trimming took 0 bases from V and 6 from J, leaving 6 bases between them. CDR3: CASSLGGDGYTF. CDR3 nucleotides: TGCGCCAGCAGCTTGGGTGGAGATGGCTACACCTTC.

The chain has TRBV18 and TRBJ1-2; no reliable D call. The CDR3 length is 15 residues. Germline CDR1 is KGHSH and CDR2 is LQKENI. Trimming removed 0 bases at V and 0 bases at J, with 8 bases between. In DNA form, the CDR3 reads TGTGCCAGCTCACCACCGGGGATGACTAACTATGGCTACACCTTC. It translates to CASSPPGMTNYGYTF. Combining the CDR3 with reference TRBV18 and TRBJ1-2 gives the whole variable domain NAGVMQNPRHLVRRRGQEARLRCSPMKGHSHVYWYRQLPEEGLKFMVYLQKENIIDESGMPKERFSAEFPKEGPSILRIQQVVRGDSAAYFCASSPPGMTNYGYTFGSGTRLTVV.

This clone showed up just a few times. The chain links TRBV18 to TRBJ1-5; 7 nucleotides agree with TRBD1. Per germline, CDR1 KGHSH and CDR2 LQKENI. The CDR3 totals 13 residues. Losses at the gene ends were 3 bases for V and 7 bases for J; bases not matched to a gene: 3. This CDR3 is CASSPGTVQPQHF. The CDR3 DNA follows: TGTGCCAGCTCACCCGGGACAGTGCAGCCCCAGCATTTT.

The V call is TRBV2, the J call TRBJ1-2; D unclear. V lost 0 bases, J lost 4 bases, and 9 bases lay in between. Per germline, CDR1 SNHLY and CDR2 FYNNEI. The CDR3 covers 14 residues. The CDR3 here is CASSEASEAYGYTF. The CDR3 DNA follows: TGTGCCAGCAGTGAAGCGTCGGAGGCCTATGGCTACACCTTC.

The V call is TRBV27, the J call TRBJ2-2; D perhaps matches TRBD1 (6 bases). The CDR3 contains 14 residues. Germline loops: CDR1 MNHEY, CDR2 SMNVEV (reference sequence). V dropped 5 bases and J dropped 6 bases, with 13 bases sitting between them. The CDR3 DNA is TGTGCCAGCAGTCCGATACAGGGTTCCGGGGAGCTGTTTTTT. It translates to CASSPIQGSGELFF.

V is TRBV11-2 and J is TRBJ2-3; 10 bases match TRBD2. The J segment lost 6 bases and the V segment lost 0 bases, leaving 9 bases of the junction unmatched. CDR1 and CDR2 from the germline V gene are SGHAT and FQNNGV. The CDR3 runs 17 residues. The chain's CDR3 is CASSLEASGSWPDTQYF. CDR3 coding DNA: TGTGCCAGCAGCTTAGAGGCTAGCGGGAGCTGGCCGGATACGCAGTATTTT.

This clone was counted between two and nine times. The gene calls are TRBV30 and TRBJ1-2; D gene uncertain. The CDR3 sequence is 12 residues long. Germline CDR1 is GTSNPN and CDR2 is SVGIG (reference sequence). Trimming took 2 bases from V and 5 from J, leaving 9 bases between them. In DNA form, the CDR3 reads TGTGCCTGGAGTCCCCACGGGTATGGCTACACCTTC. Translating it yields CAWSPHGYGYTF.